This T cell receptor (beta chain) was captured in a study of response to subunit inactivated influenza vaccine. Germline CDR1 and CDR2: SGHKS and YYEKEE (reference sequence). Germline trimming cut 2 bases from V and 7 bases from J; bases unmatched to any gene: 3. The CDR3 is 13 residues long. Broader study findings: Each seasonal influenza vaccination, the authors suggested, recruits few new T cells.

This clonotype turned up a few times. Its specificity is unknown. TCRdb re-called the RT-PCR reads through MiXCR, storing one row per CDR3 protein. Among hundreds of thousands of distinct CDR3 sequences listed, around 25% were seen once. This sequence originates from a man between 50 and 59 years old who received an inactivated influenza vaccine. This chain links TRBV5-5 with TRBJ2-1; TRBD2 matches at 7 bases. The sequenced sample was CD4+ T cells sorted from PBMCs, obtained 5 to 6 days after vaccination. CDR3 sequence (DNA): TGTGCCAGCAGCTTTTCTAGCGGTAATGAGCAGTTCTTC. This sequence encodes CASSFSSGNEQFF.